These 29 T cell receptor beta chains were sequenced from one sample in a study of a mutant IDH1 vaccine in newly diagnosed glioma (dated by TCRdb to about 2021). Library preparation used the immunoSEQ multiplex PCR assay. Drawn from immuneACCESS, this table holds only the in-frame rearrangements with V and J called that TCRdb kept. Clones are partly lost; checked studies trace under half to an unresolved V gene and leave the rest unexplained. The table for this sample lists 98,000 or so clones; about 90% of them were counted only once. The ten biggest clones cover under 0.65% of the sample. The time point label of this sample denotes: baseline, week 1 (first vaccination visit). The treatment or condition label, read with the paper, signifies: pre-vaccination baseline after standard-of-care therapy. The sample here was PBMCs, taken from a glioma patient treated with radiotherapy, temozolomide or both. The receptor source for this set is a woman aged 45-60 years with glioma.

The chain uses TRBV28 and TRBJ2-7; D gene ambiguous. With 4 bases removed from V and 2 bases from J, the gap between germline ends came to 9 bases. CDR1 and CDR2 from the germline V gene are MDHEN and SYDVKM. The CDR3 runs 13 residues. In DNA form, the CDR3 reads TGTGCCAGCAGTTACAGTGTAGCCTACGAGCAGTACTTC. Translated: CASSYSVAYEQYF.

The chain recombines TRBV10-3 with TRBJ1-5; D not resolved. Looked up from germline, CDR1 is ENHRY and CDR2 is SYGVKD. With 3 bases removed from V and 0 bases from J, the gap between germline ends came to 18 bases. The CDR3 loop spans 18 amino acids. The CDR3 loop reads CAISEAPRSLYSNQPQHF. CDR3 nucleotides: TGTGCCATCAGTGAAGCCCCCCGAAGCCTCTATAGCAATCAGCCCCAGCATTTT.

This clone was observed a single time. The chain employs TRBV6-4 and TRBJ2-2; possible D gene TRBD2, 6 bases. The CDR3 is made up of 15 amino acids. Germline CDR1 MRHNA, CDR2 SNTAGT. Trimming removed 8 bases at V and 1 base at J, with 14 bases between. The CDR3 spells CASSPLGGNTGELFF. The CDR3 nucleotides are TGTGCCAGCTCCCCCCTGGGAGGGAACACCGGGGAGCTGTTTTTT.

The CDR3 here is CASSSTGGSTGELFF. The CDR3 nucleotides read TGTGCCAGCAGCTCAACAGGGGGAAGCACCGGGGAGCTGTTTTTT. The V gene is TRBV5-4, the J gene TRBJ2-2; TRBD1 agrees at 8 bases. Trimming cost V 3 bases and J 4 bases; bases outside gene matches: 5. Germline V lookup: CDR1 SGHNT, CDR2 YYREEE (reference sequence). The CDR3 is 15 residues long. The variable domain in full, completed from reference TRBV5-4 and TRBJ2-2, reads ETGVTQSPTHLIKTRGQQVTLRCSSQSGHNTVSWYQQALGQGPQFIFQYYREEENGRGNFPPRFSGLQFPNYSSELNVNALELDDSALYLCASSSTGGSTGELFFGEGSRLTVL.

V and J are TRBV5-6 and TRBJ2-5; 11 bases fit TRBD2. The CDR3 length is 16 residues. Unmatched junction bases numbered 6, after V lost 0 bases and J lost 5 bases. Looked up from germline, CDR1 is SGHDT and CDR2 is YYEEEE. The CDR3 protein is CASSLGSGRARETQYF. Here the CDR3 DNA reads TGTGCCAGCAGCTTGGGTAGCGGGAGGGCCCGGGAGACCCAGTACTTC.

The chain links TRBV9 to TRBJ2-3; no clear D gene. The ends were cut back, 0 bases at V and 4 bases at J, with 12 bases in the middle. The CDR3 is 15 residues long. CDR1 and CDR2 (germline): SGDLS, YYNGEE. The CDR3 protein is CASSVAPDVSDTQYF. The CDR3 region has the DNA TGTGCCAGCAGCGTAGCCCCGGACGTTTCAGATACGCAGTATTTT.

This sequence joins TRBV7-9 and TRBJ2-1; D is perhaps TRBD2 (6 bases). This CDR3 has 12 residues. The V gene's germline CDR1 is SEHNR and CDR2 FQNEAQ (reference sequence). Trimming took off 5 bases at V and 6 bases at J, with 8 bases between the two ends. Here the CDR3 DNA reads TGTGCCAGCAGCCGGGGGAGCAATGAGCAGTTCTTC. Translated, it gives CASSRGSNEQFF.

This clone was seen more than once but under ten times. The V gene is TRBV6-5, the J gene TRBJ2-2, with 7 bases that match TRBD2. Germline trimming cut 6 bases from V and 1 base from J; bases unmatched to any gene: 2. CDR1 and CDR2 (germline): MNHEY, SVGAGI. This CDR3 contains 14 residues. As DNA, the CDR3 is TGTGCCAGCAGGCGGGAGTGGAACACCGGGGAGCTGTTTTTT. Translating it yields CASRREWNTGELFF.

The CDR3 DNA sequence: TGTGCCAGCAGTTACTCCGGGGAAGCTTTCTTT. Protein product: CASSYSGEAFF. The chain combines TRBV6-5 with TRBJ1-1; D is unclear. Between the trimmed V and J ends, which lost 0 bases and 8 bases, there was a span of 4 bases. Germline assignment: CDR1 MNHEY and CDR2 SVGAGI. The CDR3 length is 11 residues.

The chain joins TRBV5-1 to TRBJ2-1; possibly TRBD2 for D (7 bases). The V and J ends lost 4 bases and 0 bases respectively, with 20 bases between them. CDR3 length: 18 amino acids. Per the germline V gene, CDR1 is SGHRS and CDR2 is YFSETQ. The CDR3 loop is CASSMGGPGTSSYNEQFF. The CDR3 nucleotides read TGCGCCAGCAGCATGGGGGGGCCAGGGACAAGCTCCTACAATGAGCAGTTCTTC.

The chain joins TRBV7-2 to TRBJ2-1; possibly TRBD2 for D (5 bases). The V end was cut by 6 bases, the J end by 3 bases, with 9 bases between. CDR3 length: 13 residues. From germline, CDR1 is SGHTA and CDR2 FQGNSA. The CDR3 DNA sequence: TGTGCCAGCAGGGGGAGTCTCTACAATGAGCAGTTCTTC. This sequence encodes CASRGSLYNEQFF. Looking up the rest from reference TRBV7-2 and TRBJ2-1 gives the full variable domain: GAGVSQSPSNKVTEKGKDVELRCDPISGHTALYWYRQSLGQGLEFLIYFQGNSAPDKSGLPSDRFSAERTGGSVSTLTIQRTQQEDSAVYLCASRGSLYNEQFFGPGTRLTVL.

This clone turned up a few times. This chain joins TRBV29-1 and TRBJ1-1, with D unresolved. The germline CDR1 and CDR2 sequences are SQVTM and ANQGSEA. Trimming shortened V by 4 bases and J by 13 bases, and 22 bases separated the two germline ends. The CDR3 contains 13 residues. The CDR3 here is CSVGLGFGIPGFF. The CDR3, as DNA: TGCAGCGTTGGTCTTGGGTTCGGGATTCCTGGTTTCTTT. Based on the CDR3 plus reference TRBV29-1 and TRBJ1-1, the full variable domain is SAVISQKPSRDICQRGTSLTIQCQVDSQVTMMFWYRQQPGQSLTLIATANQGSEATYESGFVIDKFPISRPNLTFSTLTVSNMSPEDSSIYLCSVGLGFGIPGFFGQGTRLTVV.

The chain carries TRBV6-5 and TRBJ1-4, with D possibly matching TRBD1 (6 bases). Germline CDR1 MNHEY, CDR2 SVGAGI. The V and J ends lost 6 bases and 4 bases respectively, with 12 bases between them. This CDR3 region has 14 residues. This chain's CDR3 is CASRQGTFNEKLFF. The CDR3 DNA follows: TGTGCCAGCAGGCAGGGGACGTTTAATGAAAAACTGTTTTTT.

The chain links TRBV5-1 to TRBJ1-2; the match to TRBD1 covers 7 bases. The V and J ends lost 0 bases and 4 bases, in that order; junction bases with no gene match: 3. The CDR3 contains 14 residues. In germline, CDR1 is SGHRS, CDR2 YFSETQ. The CDR3 nucleotides are TGCGCCAGCAGCTTGGGGACAGGCGGCTATGGCTACACCTTC. It translates to CASSLGTGGYGYTF.

The CDR3 DNA reads TGTGCCAGCAGACCCTGGGGGAATCAGCCCCAGCATTTT. It translates to CASRPWGNQPQHF. V gene TRBV6-6 combines with J gene TRBJ1-5, with a tentative D call TRBD1 (5 bases). V was cut by 6 bases and J by 4 bases, with 10 bases left in between. The CDR3 spans 13 residues. Germline lookup yields CDR1 MNHNY and CDR2 SVGAGI (reference sequence).

The chain is built from TRBV30 and TRBJ2-7; D uncertain. CDR1 and CDR2 (germline): GTSNPN, SVGIG (reference sequence). The CDR3 runs 12 residues. The V end was cut by 2 bases, the J end by 2 bases, with 7 bases between. CDR3 amino acids: CAWSSGTYEQYF. The CDR3 coding sequence is TGTGCCTGGAGTAGTGGTACCTACGAGCAGTACTTC. Complete variable domain (other parts from reference TRBV30 and TRBJ2-7): SQTIHQWPATLVQPVGSPLSLECTVEGTSNPNLYWYRQAAGRGLQLLFYSVGIGQISSEVPQNLSASRPQDRQFILSSKKLLLSDSGFYLCAWSSGTYEQYFGPGTRLTVT.

The V gene is TRBV18, the J gene TRBJ2-7, with 8 bases identical to TRBD1. Trimming removed 3 bases from V and 4 bases from J; junction bases left unmatched: 5. The length of the CDR3 is 14 residues. Per germline, CDR1 KGHSH and CDR2 LQKENI. CDR3: CASSPSGGRYEQYF. In DNA, the CDR3 is TGTGCCAGCTCACCGTCAGGGGGCAGGTACGAGCAGTACTTC.

V usage is TRBV29-1 and J usage is TRBJ2-5, with 10 nucleotides matching TRBD2. Unmatched junction bases numbered 4, after V lost 4 bases and J lost 2 bases. Germline V lookup: CDR1 SQVTM, CDR2 ANQGSEA. The CDR3 is made up of 14 amino acids. The CDR3 nucleotides are TGCAGCGTTGGGTTACTAGCGGGACAAGAGACCCAGTACTTC. Amino acids: CSVGLLAGQETQYF.

The chain recombines TRBV15 with TRBJ1-2, with 10 bases matching TRBD1. The length of the CDR3 is 15 residues. The V segment lost 1 base and the J segment 6 bases; nucleotides outside the gene matches: 5. Germline V lookup: CDR1 LNHNV, CDR2 YYDKDF (reference sequence). CDR3 loop: CATSRVRQGAHGYTF. The CDR3, as DNA: TGTGCCACCAGCAGAGTGAGACAGGGGGCCCATGGCTACACCTTC.

This rearrangement joins TRBV7-3 to TRBJ2-3; D gene ambiguous. The CDR3 is 15 amino acids. Germline assignment: CDR1 SGHTA and CDR2 FQGTGA. Between the trimmed V and J ends, which lost 2 bases and 0 bases, there was a span of 9 bases. The CDR3 DNA sequence: TGTGCCAGCAGCTTACGATTCTCTAGCACAGATACGCAGTATTTT. Amino acid sequence: CASSLRFSSTDTQYF.

The chain joins TRBV5-1 to TRBJ2-7; 9 nucleotides align to TRBD2. The germline CDR1 and CDR2 sequences are SGHRS and YFSETQ. This CDR3 spans 15 amino acids. Trimming removed 3 bases from V and 4 bases from J; junction bases left unmatched: 8. CDR3 region: CASSSPGLAAYEQYF. As DNA, the CDR3 is TGCGCCAGCAGCTCCCCGGGACTAGCCGCATACGAGCAGTACTTC. The complete variable domain, with remaining parts taken from reference TRBV5-1 and TRBJ2-7, reads KAGVTQTPRYLIKTRGQQVTLSCSPISGHRSVSWYQQTPGQGLQFLFEYFSETQRNKGNFPGRFSGRQFSNSRSEMNVSTLELGDSALYLCASSSPGLAAYEQYFGPGTRLTVT.

This clone occurred once. This chain joins TRBV7-9 and TRBJ1-1; D might be TRBD1 (5 bases). This CDR3 is 15 amino acids long. The V gene's germline CDR1 is SEHNR and CDR2 FQNEAQ (reference sequence). With 1 base removed from V and 3 bases from J, the gap between germline ends came to 12 bases. CDR3 sequence: CASSLGSLGDTEAFF. The CDR3 nucleotides read TGTGCCAGCAGCTTAGGCTCATTAGGGGACACTGAAGCTTTCTTT.

This clone has only a few counts. Other DNA sequences in the sample encode the same CDR3. J is TRBJ2-3 and V is TRBV9; perhaps TRBD2 as D (5 bases). Trimming took 2 bases from V and 5 from J, leaving 12 bases between them. The CDR3 sequence is 14 residues long. CDR1 is SGDLS, CDR2 YYNGEE, per germline. CDR3 loop: CASSVSGKVDTQYF. The CDR3 DNA reads TGTGCCAGCAGCGTGTCCGGGAAGGTAGATACGCAGTATTTT. The full variable domain, its missing parts supplied by reference TRBV9 and TRBJ2-3, is DSGVTQTPKHLITATGQRVTLRCSPRSGDLSVYWYQQSLDQGLQFLIQYYNGEERAKGNILERFSAQQFPDLHSELNLSSLELGDSALYFCASSVSGKVDTQYFGPGTRLTVL.

The rearrangement links TRBV18 to TRBJ2-1; 7 bases agree with TRBD2. This CDR3 has 14 residues. Germline V lookup: CDR1 KGHSH, CDR2 LQKENI. The V segment lost 3 bases and the J segment 9 bases; nucleotides outside the gene matches: 8. The CDR3 reads CASSPRLAKSEQFF. The CDR3 DNA sequence: TGTGCCAGCTCACCGCGACTAGCTAAGAGTGAGCAGTTCTTC.

The V gene is TRBV7-2, the J gene TRBJ1-3; D unclear. This CDR3 has 15 amino acids. Trimming left V 3 bases short and J 0 bases short, with 9 bases between. Germline V gene sequence: CDR1 SGHTA, CDR2 FQGNSA. The CDR3 spells CASSLTVSSGNTIYF. The CDR3 nucleotides read TGTGCCAGCAGCTTGACGGTTAGCTCTGGAAACACCATATATTTT. Combining the CDR3 with reference TRBV7-2 and TRBJ1-3 gives the whole variable domain GAGVSQSPSNKVTEKGKDVELRCDPISGHTALYWYRQSLGQGLEFLIYFQGNSAPDKSGLPSDRFSAERTGGSVSTLTIQRTQQEDSAVYLCASSLTVSSGNTIYFGEGSWLTVV.

The rearrangement uses TRBV10-3 and TRBJ2-3; 8 nucleotides line up with TRBD1. Germline lookup yields CDR1 ENHRY and CDR2 SYGVKD. The CDR3 is made up of 15 amino acids. Trimming cost V 6 bases and J 6 bases; bases outside gene matches: 11. In DNA form, the CDR3 reads TGTGCCATCAGAATAGGACAGGGAGGATCGGATACGCAGTATTTT. Translated: CAIRIGQGGSDTQYF.

V gene TRBV5-1 combines with J gene TRBJ2-3; 10 positions match TRBD1. Germline V lookup: CDR1 SGHRS, CDR2 YFSETQ. This CDR3 is 14 amino acids long. V dropped 4 bases and J dropped 4; count of bases not matched to a gene: 3. CDR3 sequence: CASSMGQGPDTQYF. The DNA of the CDR3 is TGCGCCAGCAGCATGGGACAGGGGCCAGATACGCAGTATTTT.

V gene TRBV19 combines with J gene TRBJ2-7, with 9 bases that match TRBD2. Per germline, CDR1 LNHDA and CDR2 SQIVND (reference sequence). J gave up 6 bases and V 6 bases, and 6 bases lay outside the gene matches. The CDR3 is 13 residues long. Here the CDR3 DNA reads TGTGCCAGTAGCTTAGCGGGAGACGGCGAGCAGTACTTC. Translation: CASSLAGDGEQYF.

For the CDR3, the DNA is TGTGCCAGCAGCCCTAGCGGGACAAGCACCGGGGAGCTGTTTTTT. It translates to CASSPSGTSTGELFF. The rearrangement joins TRBV5-4 to TRBJ2-2; 9 bases fit TRBD2. With V trimmed by 4 bases and J by 4 bases, 5 bases remained unmatched. Germline assignment: CDR1 SGHNT and CDR2 YYREEE (reference sequence). This CDR3 has 15 amino acids.